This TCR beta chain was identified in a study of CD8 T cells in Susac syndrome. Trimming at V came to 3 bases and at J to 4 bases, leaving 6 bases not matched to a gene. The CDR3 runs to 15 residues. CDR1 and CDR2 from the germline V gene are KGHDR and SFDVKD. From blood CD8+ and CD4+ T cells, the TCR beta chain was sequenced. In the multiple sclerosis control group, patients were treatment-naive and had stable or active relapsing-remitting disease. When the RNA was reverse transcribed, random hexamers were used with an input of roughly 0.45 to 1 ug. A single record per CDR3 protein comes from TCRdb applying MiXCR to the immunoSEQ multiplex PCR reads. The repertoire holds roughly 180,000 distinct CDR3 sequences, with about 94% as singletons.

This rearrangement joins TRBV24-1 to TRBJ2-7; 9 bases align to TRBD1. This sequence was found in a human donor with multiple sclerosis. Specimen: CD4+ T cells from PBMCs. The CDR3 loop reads CATSDNRQGVYEQYF. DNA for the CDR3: TGTGCCACCAGTGATAACCGACAGGGGGTATACGAGCAGTACTTC.